A single sample is the source of the 4 T cell receptor beta chains below, sequenced in a study of cytomegalovirus exposure and HLA in healthy donors. Primers included in the PCR were 60 Vbeta and 13 Jbeta primers. The method was immunoSEQ multiplex PCR; TCRdb's version includes in-frame clones alone and lacks a portion of them. Among tens of thousands of clones, 75% were seen once, and the ten largest hold around 2%. The sequenced sample consisted of PBMCs. These receptors were taken from a man in his forties in good health and CMV-seronegative.

This clone was counted between two and nine times. The chain employs TRBV29-1 and TRBJ2-3, with 14 bases fitting TRBD2. Germline values: CDR1 SQVTM, CDR2 ANQGSEA. CDR3 length: 15 residues. The trim removed 7 bases at V and 6 bases at J, leaving 9 bases unmatched. CDR3 loop: CSARTSGGTSDTQYF. DNA for the CDR3: TGCAGCGCCCGGACTAGCGGGGGGACCTCCGATACGCAGTATTTT.

The J gene is TRBJ1-5, the V gene TRBV27; D remains ambiguous. The germline V gene has CDR1 MNHEY and CDR2 SMNVEV (reference sequence). The V end was cut by 0 bases, the J end by 2 bases, with 8 bases between. The CDR3 has 15 residues. The CDR3 region has the DNA TGTGCCAGCAGTTTATCGTCGTCAGGCAATCAGCCCCAGCATTTT. It is translated as CASSLSSSGNQPQHF.

The chain joins TRBV2 to TRBJ1-2, with unresolved D. The V end lost 7 bases, the J end lost 1 base, and 16 bases lay between the germline ends. Germline loops: CDR1 SNHLY, CDR2 FYNNEI. The CDR3 extends over 15 amino acids. The CDR3 DNA follows: TGTGCCAGCAACTCCCACCCCCCGTATAACTATGGCTACACCTTC. Its protein is CASNSHPPYNYGYTF.

The sample holds one count of this clone. The chain links TRBV18 to TRBJ2-7; 7 nucleotides align to TRBD1. With V trimmed by 6 bases and J by 1 base, 6 bases remained unmatched. The CDR3 has 14 residues. From germline, CDR1 is KGHSH and CDR2 LQKENI. The CDR3 coding sequence is TGTGCCAGCTCGCCCCGACAGGGTTCCTACGAGCAGTACTTC. Translated, it gives CASSPRQGSYEQYF.